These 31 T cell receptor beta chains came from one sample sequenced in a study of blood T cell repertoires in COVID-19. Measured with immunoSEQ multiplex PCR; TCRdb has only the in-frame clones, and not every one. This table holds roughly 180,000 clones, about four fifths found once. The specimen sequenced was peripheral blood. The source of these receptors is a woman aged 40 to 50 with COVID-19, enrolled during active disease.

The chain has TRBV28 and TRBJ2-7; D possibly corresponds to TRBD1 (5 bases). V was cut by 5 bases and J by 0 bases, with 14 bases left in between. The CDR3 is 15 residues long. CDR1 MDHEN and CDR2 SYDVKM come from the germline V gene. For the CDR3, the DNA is TGTGCCAGCAGTGTACCCACCGGACACTCCTACGAGCAGTACTTC. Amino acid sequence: CASSVPTGHSYEQYF.

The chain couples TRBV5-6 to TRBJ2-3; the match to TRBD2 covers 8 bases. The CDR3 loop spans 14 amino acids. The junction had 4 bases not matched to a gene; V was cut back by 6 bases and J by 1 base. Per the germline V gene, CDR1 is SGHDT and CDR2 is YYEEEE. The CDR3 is CASNSGGRTDTQYF. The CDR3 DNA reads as TGTGCCAGCAACTCGGGGGGGCGCACAGATACGCAGTATTTT.

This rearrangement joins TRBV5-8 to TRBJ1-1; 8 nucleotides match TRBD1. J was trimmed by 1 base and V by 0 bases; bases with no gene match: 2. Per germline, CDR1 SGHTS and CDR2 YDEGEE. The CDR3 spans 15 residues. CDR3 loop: CASSLAQGANTEAFF. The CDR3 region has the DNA TGTGCCAGCAGCTTGGCCCAGGGGGCGAACACTGAAGCTTTCTTT.

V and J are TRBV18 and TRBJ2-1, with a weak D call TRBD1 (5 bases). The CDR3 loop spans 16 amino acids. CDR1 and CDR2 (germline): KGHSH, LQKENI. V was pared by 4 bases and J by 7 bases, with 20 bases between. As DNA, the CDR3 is TGTGCCAGCTCACTCAGGGTCCTTGAAGTGAAGAATGAGCAGTTCTTC. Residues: CASSLRVLEVKNEQFF.

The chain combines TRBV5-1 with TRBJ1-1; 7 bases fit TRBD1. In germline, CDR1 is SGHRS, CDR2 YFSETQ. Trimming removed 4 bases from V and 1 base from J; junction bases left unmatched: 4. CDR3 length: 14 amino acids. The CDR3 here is CASSTQGSNTEAFF. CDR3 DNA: TGCGCCAGCAGCACACAGGGGTCGAACACTGAAGCTTTCTTT.

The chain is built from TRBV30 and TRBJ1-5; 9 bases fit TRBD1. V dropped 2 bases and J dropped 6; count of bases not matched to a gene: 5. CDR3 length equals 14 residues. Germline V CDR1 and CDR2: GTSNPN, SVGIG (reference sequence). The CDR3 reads CAWSPGQGVQPQHF. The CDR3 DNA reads TGTGCCTGGAGTCCGGGACAGGGCGTTCAGCCCCAGCATTTT. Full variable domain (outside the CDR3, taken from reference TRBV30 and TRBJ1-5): SQTIHQWPATLVQPVGSPLSLECTVEGTSNPNLYWYRQAAGRGLQLLFYSVGIGQISSEVPQNLSASRPQDRQFILSSKKLLLSDSGFYLCAWSPGQGVQPQHFGDGTRLSIL.

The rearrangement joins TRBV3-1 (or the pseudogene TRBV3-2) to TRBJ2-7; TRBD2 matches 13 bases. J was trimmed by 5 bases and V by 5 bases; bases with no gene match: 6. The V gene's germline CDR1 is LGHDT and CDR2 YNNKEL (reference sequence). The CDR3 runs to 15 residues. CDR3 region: CASSSTSGRANEQYF. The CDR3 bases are TGTGCCAGCAGCTCAACTAGCGGGAGGGCCAACGAGCAGTACTTC.

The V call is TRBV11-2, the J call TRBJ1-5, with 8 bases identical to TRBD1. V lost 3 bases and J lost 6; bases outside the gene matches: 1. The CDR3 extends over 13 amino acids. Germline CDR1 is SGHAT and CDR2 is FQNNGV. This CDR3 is CASSLDRAQPQHF. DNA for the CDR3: TGTGCCAGCAGCTTGGACAGGGCTCAGCCCCAGCATTTT.

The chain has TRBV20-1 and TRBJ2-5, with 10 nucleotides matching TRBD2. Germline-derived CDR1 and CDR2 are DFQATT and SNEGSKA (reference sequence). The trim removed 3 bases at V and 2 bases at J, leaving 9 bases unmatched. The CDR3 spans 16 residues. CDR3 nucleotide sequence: TGCAGTGCTAGTTTTGTAATTAGCGGGGGGCAAGAGACCCAGTACTTC. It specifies CSASFVISGGQETQYF.

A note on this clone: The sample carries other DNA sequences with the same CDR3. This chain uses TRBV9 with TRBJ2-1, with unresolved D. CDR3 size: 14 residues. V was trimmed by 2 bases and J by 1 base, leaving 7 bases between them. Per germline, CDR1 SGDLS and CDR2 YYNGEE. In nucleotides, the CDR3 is TGTGCCAGCAGCGTCGGTGGTTCCTACAATGAGCAGTTCTTC. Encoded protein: CASSVGGSYNEQFF.

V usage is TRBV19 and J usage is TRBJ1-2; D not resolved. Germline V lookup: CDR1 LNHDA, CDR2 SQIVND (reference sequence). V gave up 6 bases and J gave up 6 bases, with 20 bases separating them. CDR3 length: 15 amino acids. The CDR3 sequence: CASRVDASREDGYTF. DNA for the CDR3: TGTGCCAGTAGAGTCGACGCCTCAAGGGAGGATGGCTACACCTTC.

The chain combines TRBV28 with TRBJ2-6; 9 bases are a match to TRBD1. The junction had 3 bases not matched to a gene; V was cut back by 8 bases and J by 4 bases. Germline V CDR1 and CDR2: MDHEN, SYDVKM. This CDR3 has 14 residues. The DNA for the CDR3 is TGTGCCAGCGGGACAGGGTACGGGGCCAACGTCCTGACTTTC. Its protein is CASGTGYGANVLTF.

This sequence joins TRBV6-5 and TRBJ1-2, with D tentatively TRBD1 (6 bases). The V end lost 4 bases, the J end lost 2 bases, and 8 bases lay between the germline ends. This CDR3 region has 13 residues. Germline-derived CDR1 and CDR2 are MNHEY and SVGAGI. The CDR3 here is CASSSTGNYGYTF. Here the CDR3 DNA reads TGTGCCAGCAGTTCAACAGGGAACTATGGCTACACCTTC.

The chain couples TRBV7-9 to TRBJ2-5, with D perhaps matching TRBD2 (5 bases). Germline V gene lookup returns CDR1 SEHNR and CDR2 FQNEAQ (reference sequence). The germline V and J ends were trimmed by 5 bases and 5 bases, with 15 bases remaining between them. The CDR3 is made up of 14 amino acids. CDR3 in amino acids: CASSRREGGETQYF. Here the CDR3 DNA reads TGTGCCAGCAGCCGACGAGAGGGCGGGGAGACCCAGTACTTC.

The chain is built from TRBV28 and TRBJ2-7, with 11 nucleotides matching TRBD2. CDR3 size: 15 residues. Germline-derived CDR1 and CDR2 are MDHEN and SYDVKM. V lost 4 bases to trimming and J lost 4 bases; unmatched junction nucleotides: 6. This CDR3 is CASSSPGLAVYEQYF. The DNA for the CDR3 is TGTGCCAGCAGTTCGCCGGGACTAGCGGTTTACGAGCAGTACTTC. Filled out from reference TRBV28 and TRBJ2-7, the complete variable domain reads DVKVTQSSRYLVKRTGEKVFLECVQDMDHENMFWYRQDPGLGLRLIYFSYDVKMKEKGDIPEGYSVSREKKERFSLILESASTNQTSMYLCASSSPGLAVYEQYFGPGTRLTVT.

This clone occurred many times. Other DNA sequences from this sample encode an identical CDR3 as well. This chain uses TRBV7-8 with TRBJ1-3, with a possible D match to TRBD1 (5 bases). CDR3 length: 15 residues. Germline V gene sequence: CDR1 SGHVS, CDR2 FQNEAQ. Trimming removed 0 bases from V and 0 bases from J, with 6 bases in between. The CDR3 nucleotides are TGTGCCAGCAGCTTAGCGACAGACTCTGGAAACACCATATATTTT. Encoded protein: CASSLATDSGNTIYF.

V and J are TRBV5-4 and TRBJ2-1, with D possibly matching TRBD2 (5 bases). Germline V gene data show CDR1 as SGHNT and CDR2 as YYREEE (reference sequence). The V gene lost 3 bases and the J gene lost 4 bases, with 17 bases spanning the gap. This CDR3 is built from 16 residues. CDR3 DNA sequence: TGTGCCAGCAGCTCAGCATGGGGTGAGGGATACAATGAGCAGTTCTTC. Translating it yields CASSSAWGEGYNEQFF.

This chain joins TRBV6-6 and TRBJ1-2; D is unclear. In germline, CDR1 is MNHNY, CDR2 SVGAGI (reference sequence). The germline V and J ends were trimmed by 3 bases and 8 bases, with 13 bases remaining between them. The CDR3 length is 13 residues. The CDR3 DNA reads TGTGCCAGCAGTTATGAACCTGGCTGGGGCTACACCTTC. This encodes CASSYEPGWGYTF.

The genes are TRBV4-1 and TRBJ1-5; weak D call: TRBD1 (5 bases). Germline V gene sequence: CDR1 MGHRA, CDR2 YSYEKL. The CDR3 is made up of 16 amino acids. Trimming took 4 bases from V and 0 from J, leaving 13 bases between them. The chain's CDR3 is CASSPRFDSSNQPQHF. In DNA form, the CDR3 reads TGCGCCAGCAGCCCCCGGTTTGACAGTAGCAATCAGCCCCAGCATTTT.

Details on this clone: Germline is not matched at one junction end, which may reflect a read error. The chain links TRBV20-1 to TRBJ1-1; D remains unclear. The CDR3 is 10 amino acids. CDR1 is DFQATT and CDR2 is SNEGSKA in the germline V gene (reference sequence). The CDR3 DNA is TGCAGTGCTAGGATTAGCGCTACAACCTTT. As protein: CSARISATTF.

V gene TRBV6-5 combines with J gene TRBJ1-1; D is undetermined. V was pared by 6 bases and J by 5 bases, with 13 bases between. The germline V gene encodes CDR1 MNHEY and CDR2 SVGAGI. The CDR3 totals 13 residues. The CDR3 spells CASRFGGFTEAFF. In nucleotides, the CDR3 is TGTGCCAGCAGATTTGGAGGATTTACTGAAGCTTTCTTT.

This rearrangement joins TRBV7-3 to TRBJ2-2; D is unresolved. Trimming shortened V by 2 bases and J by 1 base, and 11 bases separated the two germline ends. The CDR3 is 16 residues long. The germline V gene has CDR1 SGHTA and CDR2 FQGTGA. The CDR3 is CASSLWAGKNTGELFF. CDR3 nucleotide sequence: TGTGCCAGCAGCTTATGGGCAGGAAAGAACACCGGGGAGCTGTTTTTT.

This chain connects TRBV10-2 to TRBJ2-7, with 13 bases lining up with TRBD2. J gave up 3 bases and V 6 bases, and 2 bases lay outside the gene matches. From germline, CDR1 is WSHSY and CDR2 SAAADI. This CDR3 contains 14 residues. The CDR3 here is CASRWTSGSYEQYF. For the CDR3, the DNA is TGCGCCAGCAGGTGGACTAGCGGGAGCTACGAGCAGTACTTC.

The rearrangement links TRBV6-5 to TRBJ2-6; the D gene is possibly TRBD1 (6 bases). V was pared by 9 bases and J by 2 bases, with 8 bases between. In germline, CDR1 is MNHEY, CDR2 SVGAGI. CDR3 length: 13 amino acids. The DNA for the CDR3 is TGTGCCAGTAAGGGGGCTGGGGCCAACGTCCTGACTTTC. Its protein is CASKGAGANVLTF.

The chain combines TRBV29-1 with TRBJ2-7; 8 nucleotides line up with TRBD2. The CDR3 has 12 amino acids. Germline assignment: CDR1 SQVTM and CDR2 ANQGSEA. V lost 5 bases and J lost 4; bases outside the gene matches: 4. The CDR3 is CSVIAGRYEQYF. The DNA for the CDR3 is TGCAGCGTTATAGCGGGAAGATACGAGCAGTACTTC.

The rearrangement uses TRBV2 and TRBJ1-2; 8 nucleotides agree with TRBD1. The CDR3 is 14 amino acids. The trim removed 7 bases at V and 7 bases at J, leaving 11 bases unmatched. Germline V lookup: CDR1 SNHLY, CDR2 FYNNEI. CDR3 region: CASTYVGQGAGYTF. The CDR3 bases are TGTGCCAGCACCTACGTAGGACAGGGAGCTGGCTACACCTTC. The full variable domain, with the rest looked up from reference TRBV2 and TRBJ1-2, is EPEVTQTPSHQVTQMGQEVILRCVPISNHLYFYWYRQILGQKVEFLVSFYNNEISEKSEIFDDQFSVERPDGSNFTLKIRSTKLEDSAMYFCASTYVGQGAGYTFGSGTRLTVV.

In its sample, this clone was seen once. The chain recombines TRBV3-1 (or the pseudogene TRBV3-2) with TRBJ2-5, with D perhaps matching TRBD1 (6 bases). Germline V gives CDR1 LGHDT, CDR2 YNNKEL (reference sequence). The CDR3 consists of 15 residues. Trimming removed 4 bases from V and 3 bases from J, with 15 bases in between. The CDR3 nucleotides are TGTGCCAGCAGCCGACGTTCAGGGGTTGAAGAGACCCAGTACTTC. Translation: CASSRRSGVEETQYF.

CDR3 residues: CASSSGQTGDHEQYF. DNA for the CDR3: TGTGCCAGCAGCTCCGGCCAGACAGGGGACCACGAGCAGTACTTC. The chain combines TRBV11-2 with TRBJ2-7; 8 bases are shared with TRBD1. This CDR3 region has 15 residues. After removal of 4 bases from V and 5 bases from J, the junction contained 10 bases not matched to a gene. Germline CDR1 is SGHAT and CDR2 is FQNNGV.

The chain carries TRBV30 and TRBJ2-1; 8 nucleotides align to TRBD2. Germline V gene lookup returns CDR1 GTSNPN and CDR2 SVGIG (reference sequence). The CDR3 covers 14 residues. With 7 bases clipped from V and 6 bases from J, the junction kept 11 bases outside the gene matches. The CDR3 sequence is CALKAGVLGNEQFF. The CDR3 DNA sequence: TGTGCCTTGAAAGCGGGAGTGTTGGGCAATGAGCAGTTCTTC.

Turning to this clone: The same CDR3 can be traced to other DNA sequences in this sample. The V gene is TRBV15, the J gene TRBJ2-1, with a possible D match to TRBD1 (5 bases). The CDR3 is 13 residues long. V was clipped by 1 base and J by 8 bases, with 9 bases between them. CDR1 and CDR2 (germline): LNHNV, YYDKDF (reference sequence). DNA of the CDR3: TGTGCCACCAGCAGAGGAACAGGCGATGAGCAGTTCTTC. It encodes CATSRGTGDEQFF.

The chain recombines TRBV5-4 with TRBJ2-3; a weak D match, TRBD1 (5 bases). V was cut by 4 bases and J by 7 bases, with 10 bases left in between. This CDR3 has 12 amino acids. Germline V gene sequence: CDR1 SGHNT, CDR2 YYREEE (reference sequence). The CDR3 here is CASSLQGYTQYF. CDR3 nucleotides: TGTGCCAGCAGCCTCCAGGGTTATACGCAGTATTTT.